A single TCR beta chain is shown here with its context. Its target antigen remains unknown. No much larger clone is present one base from it, and per-base qualities are unavailable. V has 1 base trimmed and J has 10 bases trimmed; junction bases matching no gene number 13. From the cysteine up to the phenylalanine, the CDR3 has a length of 17 residues. Left in the record is the CDR3 DNA by itself, 51 bases read in frame from the first base. CDR1 and CDR2, looked up from the germline V gene, are SGHTA and FQGNSA. Collaborating institutions collected whole blood in K2EDTA tubes following their own protocols. For TCRbeta analysis, collaborators shipped samples in one of three forms: frozen whole blood, isolated PBMCs, or DNA extracted from either of those sample types. TCRbeta CDR3 regions were amplified from genomic DNA using the immunoSEQ Assay, a bias-controlled multiplex PCR. The authors processed their data as follows. Nucleated cell counts per sample were estimated from amplification of reference gene primers within the assay. To quantify the absolute abundance of each unique TCRbeta CDR3 rearrangement, sequence reads were collapsed and filtered. Productive Simpson clonality was computed per sample as the square root of Simpson's diversity index over productive rearrangements. TCRdb limited this immuneACCESS table to in-frame rearrangements with V and J called. A share of clones is missing; checked studies link under half to unresolved V genes, and the rest is unexplained. V, J and clone size are those of that table, while D and trimming were read from the DNA. The sample records around 140,000 clones, approximately 81% of which are singletons. Over 7.5% of the sample is in the top ten clones.

This sample stems from a study of blood T cell repertoires in COVID-19 (dated by TCRdb to the early 2020s). Broadly, across the study: The collaborator samples originated in the United States, Italy and Spain and spanned the acute and convalescent phases of COVID-19. The material from the prospective study consisted of cDNA or gDNA derived from T cells, B-cell-depleted T cells, or PBMCs. The dataset comprised deeply sampled blood TCRbeta repertoires from subjects exposed to, actively infected with, or recovered from COVID-19. The repertoires were released in a freely available public database meant as a resource for research on the immune response to SARS-CoV-2. Samples came from the ongoing ImmuneRACE study (first 160 participants) plus 1,254 subjects from 6 global collaborators. A de-identified subject ID, COVID-19 status, age in years and sex were almost always included in the sample metadata. Where HLA class I and class II types were available, the types were taken from metadata supplied by the sample provider, not from assay-based typing.

Broad study findings and their caveats: The quantity of clinical and demographic metadata differed by source and by participant and was supplied without curation.

This clonotype was sampled from a woman aged 60 to 75 with active or convalescent COVID-19. This sequence uses TRBV7-2 and TRBJ1-6; 7 junctional bases match TRBD1. The specimen sequenced was peripheral blood. The CDR3 region: CASSLGPTRGFGSPLHF. The DNA reads as follows: TGTGCCAGCAGCTTAGGACCCACCAGGGGGTTTGGGTCACCCCTCCACTTT.